A selection of T cell receptor beta chains follows, all from one sample in a study of T cells in Graves' hyperthyroidism and ophthalmopathy. A single record per CDR3 protein comes from TCRdb applying MiXCR to the multiplex PCR reads. The sample has under 800,000 distinct CDR3 sequences, 13% to 15% seen once; the top ten hold about a tenth. The sequenced sample was blood. The origin of the receptors is a woman aged 18-29 years with Graves' hyperthyroidism. Both conserved end residues are trimmed from each CDR3.

V gene: TRBV20-1
CDR3 length: 16
J gene: TRBJ2-3
CDR3 protein: SASSSWTSGISTDTQY

V gene: TRBV5-1
CDR3 length: 12
J gene: TRBJ2-7
CDR3 protein: ASSQTTYSYEQY

V gene: TRBV6-1
CDR3 length: 13
J gene: TRBJ2-1
CDR3 protein: ASSYGLPRYNEQF

V gene: TRBV7-2
CDR3 length: 11
J gene: TRBJ2-3
CDR3 protein: ASSLSGEVTQY

V gene: TRBV12-5
CDR3 length: 15
J gene: TRBJ2-1
CDR3 protein: ASGGGTSGRPPNEQF

V gene: TRBV20-1
CDR3 length: 15
J gene: TRBJ2-1
CDR3 protein: SARDITAGVTYNEQF

V gene: TRBV29-1
CDR3 length: 12
J gene: TRBJ2-5
CDR3 protein: SVGGLAGAETQY

V gene: TRBV11-2
CDR3 length: 15
J gene: TRBJ2-1
CDR3 protein: ASSLAPSVDRNNEQF

V gene: TRBV7-8
CDR3 length: 11
J gene: TRBJ1-1
CDR3 protein: ASSLRSYTEAF

V gene: TRBV3-1
CDR3 length: 10
J gene: TRBJ2-1
CDR3 protein: ASSQDLTEQF

V gene: TRBV27
CDR3 length: 14
J gene: TRBJ2-1
CDR3 protein: ASSFLEGVKYNEQF

V gene: TRBV27
CDR3 length: 13
J gene: TRBJ1-2
CDR3 protein: ASSLRTAPNYGYT

V gene: TRBV10-3
CDR3 length: 14
J gene: TRBJ2-5
CDR3 protein: ATLRGSGNLGETQY

V gene: TRBV12-3/TRBV12-4
CDR3 length: 13
J gene: TRBJ1-2
CDR3 protein: ASSFQSQINYGYT

V gene: TRBV27
CDR3 length: 12
J gene: TRBJ1-2
CDR3 protein: ASSPDREFYGYT

V gene: TRBV28
CDR3 length: 11
J gene: TRBJ2-7
CDR3 protein: ASSSLDGYEQY

V gene: TRBV5-5
CDR3 length: 11
J gene: TRBJ1-2
CDR3 protein: ASSLTTGEGYT

V gene: TRBV30
CDR3 length: 12
J gene: TRBJ2-7
CDR3 protein: AWSTSSGSYEQY

V gene: TRBV27
CDR3 length: 12
J gene: TRBJ2-6
CDR3 protein: ASSSQSGANVLT

V gene: TRBV2
CDR3 length: 11
J gene: TRBJ2-1
CDR3 protein: ASSGGQGVTQF

V gene: TRBV19
CDR3 length: 13
J gene: TRBJ2-1
CDR3 protein: ASSIRGTEYNEQF

V gene: TRBV13
CDR3 length: 11
J gene: TRBJ2-7
CDR3 protein: ASQSAESYEQY

V gene: TRBV15
CDR3 length: 15
J gene: TRBJ1-4
CDR3 protein: ATSREGVSTTNEKLF

V gene: TRBV6-1
CDR3 length: 15
J gene: TRBJ1-2
CDR3 protein: ASSPLIYSGSAYGYT

V gene: TRBV3-1
CDR3 length: 15
J gene: TRBJ2-7
CDR3 protein: ASSQGFGGGGPSEQY

V gene: TRBV9
CDR3 length: 13
J gene: TRBJ1-3
CDR3 protein: ASSRGPGTGNTIY

V gene: TRBV27
CDR3 length: 15
J gene: TRBJ2-3
CDR3 protein: ASSFSSSGRSTDTQY

V gene: TRBV11-2
CDR3 length: 13
J gene: TRBJ2-1
CDR3 protein: ASSARTNSYNEQL

V gene: TRBV6-1
CDR3 length: 14
J gene: TRBJ1-4
CDR3 protein: ASSSHHGMTNEKLF

V gene: TRBV20-1
CDR3 length: 13
J gene: TRBJ1-5
CDR3 protein: SASAWEMGNQPQH

V gene: TRBV9
CDR3 length: 18
J gene: TRBJ2-1
CDR3 protein: ASSVGTATSGTSSHNEQF

V gene: TRBV7-8
CDR3 length: 13
J gene: TRBJ2-5
CDR3 protein: ASSPQGLAGETQY

V gene: TRBV4-1
CDR3 length: 13
J gene: TRBJ1-3
CDR3 protein: ASSQAESSGNTIY

V gene: TRBV7-9
CDR3 length: 13
J gene: TRBJ2-5
CDR3 protein: ASSLVGQGEETQY

V gene: TRBV4-3
CDR3 length: 14
J gene: TRBJ2-1
CDR3 protein: ASSQDASGSRYEQF

V gene: TRBV12-3/TRBV12-4
CDR3 length: 16
J gene: TRBJ2-2
CDR3 protein: ASSTFFRLAEHTGELF

V gene: TRBV20-1
CDR3 length: 15
J gene: TRBJ2-3
CDR3 protein: GARPGTGDFGTDTQY

V gene: TRBV5-1
CDR3 length: 13
J gene: TRBJ1-5
CDR3 protein: ASRQYGTGGEPQH

V gene: TRBV30
CDR3 length: 14
J gene: TRBJ2-7
CDR3 protein: AWSAGLAGGPDEQY

V gene: TRBV4-1
CDR3 length: 14
J gene: TRBJ2-2
CDR3 protein: ASSQPVRSLTGELF

V gene: TRBV27
CDR3 length: 14
J gene: TRBJ2-1
CDR3 protein: ASSLAEDRTSNEQF

V gene: TRBV25-1
CDR3 length: 14
J gene: TRBJ2-1
CDR3 protein: ASRSGTVGAYNEQF

V gene: TRBV11-3
CDR3 length: 11
J gene: TRBJ2-5
CDR3 protein: ASSLDGGRDQY

V gene: TRBV3-1
CDR3 length: 11
J gene: TRBJ1-1
CDR3 protein: ASRGQGSTEAF

V gene: TRBV5-5
CDR3 length: 15
J gene: TRBJ2-5
CDR3 protein: ASSFLSWATEGETQY

V gene: TRBV12-3/TRBV12-4
CDR3 length: 12
J gene: TRBJ2-7
CDR3 protein: ASSRGRGSYEQY